This TCR beta chain was profiled in a study of shared clonotypes between healthy human individuals. Study details: CD4 naive and CD4 memory each took three plates per donor, while CD8 naive took two and CD8 memory one.

It was at deep level that the assay was run. Sorted-subset replicate PCRs used approximately 200 ng of genomic DNA. This amount corresponded to 30,000 to 35,000 T cell genomes. Profiling relied on immunoSEQ multiplex PCR, and the TCRdb table lists in-frame clones only, not all of them. This sample carries roughly 850,000 clones, roughly 96% of them seen once, and the ten largest clones take 0.2% to 0.25%. Study-wide results and caveats: Large sequencing depth failed to make sorted-subset sequencing complete, rarefaction showed.

The naive CD8 subset, CD45RO-negative cells positively selected for CCR7, excluded terminally differentiated effector memory CD45RA+ cells. In regard to this clone: The antigen is unknown.

J lost 1 base, V lost 5 bases, and 9 bases had no gene match. The CDR3 covers 16 residues. Germline CDR1 is SGHTA and CDR2 is FQGNSA. This TCR was recovered from a man aged 25 to 40 in good health. The V gene is TRBV7-2, the J gene TRBJ2-7; 9 bases line up with TRBD2. The sequencing input was naive CD8+ T cells sorted from blood. The CDR3, as DNA: TGTGCCAGCAGCGAGGCGGGAGGGATCATTTCCTACGAGCAGTACTTC. Protein sequence: CASSEAGGIISYEQYF.